The 2 T cell receptor beta chains presented below share a single source sample, sequenced in a study of shared clonotypes between healthy human individuals. This table comes from immunoSEQ multiplex PCR, and its TCRdb copy is limited to in-frame clones, with some not included. The sample has about 480,000 clones; 75% to 80% are singletons. The sample comprised PBMCs. These receptors all come from a woman aged 40 to 50 in good health. Some clones in this sample may be carry-over from other donors' samples.

The chain uses TRBV4-2 and TRBJ2-3; 14 positions agree with TRBD2. In germline, CDR1 is LGHNA, CDR2 YNFKEQ. Trimming at V came to 8 bases and at J to 4 bases, leaving 5 bases not matched to a gene. The CDR3 loop spans 15 amino acids. CDR3 sequence (DNA): TGTGCCAGCGCGGGACTAGCGGGAGACGCAGATACGCAGTATTTT. Protein sequence: CASAGLAGDADTQYF.

V gene TRBV30 combines with J gene TRBJ1-4; D perhaps matches TRBD1 (5 bases). This CDR3 comprises 13 residues. The ends were cut back, 4 bases at V and 8 bases at J, with 14 bases in the middle. CDR1 is GTSNPN and CDR2 is SVGIG in the germline V gene (reference sequence). Written as DNA, the CDR3 is TGTGCCTGGATGCGCGAGACAGAGGAAAAACTGTTTTTT. Amino acid sequence: CAWMRETEEKLFF. Full variable domain (outside the CDR3, taken from reference TRBV30 and TRBJ1-4): SQTIHQWPATLVQPVGSPLSLECTVEGTSNPNLYWYRQAAGRGLQLLFYSVGIGQISSEVPQNLSASRPQDRQFILSSKKLLLSDSGFYLCAWMRETEEKLFFGSGTQLSVL.